The 20 T cell receptor beta chains listed next were all sequenced from one sample in a study of OX40 agonist ivuxolimab in advanced cancers. Produced via immunoSEQ multiplex PCR; TCRdb's table is partial and in-frame only. The sample holds roughly 70,000 clones, roughly 90% seen once. Here the sequenced sample was CD4+ or CD8+ T cells sorted from blood, taken in a trial of the OX40 agonist ivuxolimab. The receptors here all came from an adult with an advanced solid tumor such as melanoma, head and neck, liver or kidney cancer.

The rearrangement links TRBV9 to TRBJ1-2; unclear D gene. This CDR3 is built from 13 residues. In germline, CDR1 is SGDLS, CDR2 YYNGEE. The V and J ends lost 0 bases and 1 base respectively, with 4 bases between them. The CDR3 DNA follows: TGTGCCAGCAGCGTAGATGGTAACTATGGCTACACCTTC. Its translation: CASSVDGNYGYTF.

V is TRBV5-5 and J is TRBJ2-5, with D unclear. The V gene lost 4 bases and the J gene lost 5 bases, with 9 bases spanning the gap. CDR1 is SGHKS, CDR2 YYEKEE, per germline (reference sequence). The CDR3 has 12 amino acids. CDR3 DNA sequence: TGTGCCAGCAGCGTACCGCTGGAGACCCAGTACTTC. It specifies CASSVPLETQYF.

V is TRBV29-1 and J is TRBJ1-5; 10 bases match TRBD1. The CDR3 sequence is 13 residues long. After removal of 4 bases from V and 4 bases from J, the junction contained 1 base not matched to a gene. From germline, CDR1 is SQVTM and CDR2 ANQGSEA. CDR3 sequence (DNA): TGCAGCGTTGGGACAGGGGGGAATCAGCCCCAGCATTTT. Amino acids: CSVGTGGNQPQHF.

The rearrangement joins TRBV6-1 to TRBJ1-1, with D possibly TRBD1 on 5 matching bases. The CDR3 length is 17 residues. Germline values: CDR1 MNHNS, CDR2 SASEGT. V lost 0 bases, J lost 6 bases, and 20 bases lay in between. The CDR3 DNA reads as TGTGCCAGCAGTGAAGCAATATGGGGGATGTGGGGCGCTGAAGCTTTCTTT. Protein: CASSEAIWGMWGAEAFF.

The gene calls are TRBV11-2 and TRBJ1-2, with 7 bases matching TRBD1. CDR3 size: 13 residues. Germline V gene sequence: CDR1 SGHAT, CDR2 FQNNGV. V was clipped by 4 bases and J by 4 bases; unmatched bases: 3. CDR3 nucleotide sequence: TGTGCCAGCAGCTCGTCAGGGGGCTATGGCTACACCTTC. It translates to CASSSSGGYGYTF.

The rearrangement links TRBV7-2 to TRBJ2-2; tentatively, D is TRBD1 (5 bases). CDR3 length equals 16 residues. Between the trimmed V and J ends, which lost 4 bases and 0 bases, there was a span of 12 bases. Germline V gene sequence: CDR1 SGHTA, CDR2 FQGNSA. The CDR3 DNA sequence: TGTGCCAGCAGCTCCCCAACAGGCACGAACACCGGGGAGCTGTTTTTT. Amino acid sequence: CASSSPTGTNTGELFF.

The chain has TRBV5-1 and TRBJ2-1; 7 bases map to TRBD2. Germline CDR1 SGHRS, CDR2 YFSETQ. There are 17 residues in the CDR3. The junction had 13 bases not matched to a gene; V was cut back by 1 base and J by 6 bases. DNA of the CDR3: TGCGCCAGCAGCTTGTTCGGGGAGGGGTACGGGGTCAATGAGCAGTTCTTC. This translates into CASSLFGEGYGVNEQFF.

The chain is built from TRBV5-1 and TRBJ2-7, with 10 bases aligning to TRBD2. The CDR3 contains 19 residues. The V gene end was trimmed by 6 bases and the J gene end by 2 bases; junction bases not matched to a gene: 20. Germline CDR1 is SGHRS and CDR2 is YFSETQ. The CDR3 DNA follows: TGCGCCAGCACCAGAGCCCCCCGGACTAGCGGAACGCCGGCCTACGAGCAGTACTTC. This gives the protein CASTRAPRTSGTPAYEQYF.

The chain combines TRBV29-1 with TRBJ1-2; no clear D. This CDR3 spans 11 amino acids. The germline gives CDR1 SQVTM, CDR2 ANQGSEA. Trimming pared 4 bases from V and 8 bases from J, leaving 11 bases between. The CDR3 DNA sequence: TGCAGCGTTGGCCACCCGAAGGGCTACACCTTC. Translation gives CSVGHPKGYTF.

V is TRBV28 and J is TRBJ2-2, with TRBD2 identical over 11 bases. The CDR3 extends over 14 amino acids. Germline V lookup: CDR1 MDHEN, CDR2 SYDVKM. Unmatched junction bases numbered 3, after V lost 8 bases and J lost 4 bases. The CDR3 reads CASLAGGPTGELFF. The CDR3 region has the DNA TGTGCCAGCTTAGCGGGAGGGCCCACCGGGGAGCTGTTTTTT. The complete variable domain, with remaining parts taken from reference TRBV28 and TRBJ2-2, reads DVKVTQSSRYLVKRTGEKVFLECVQDMDHENMFWYRQDPGLGLRLIYFSYDVKMKEKGDIPEGYSVSREKKERFSLILESASTNQTSMYLCASLAGGPTGELFFGEGSRLTVL.

The V call is TRBV28, the J call TRBJ1-5; no clear D gene. Germline CDR1 reads MDHEN; CDR2 reads SYDVKM. The CDR3 totals 15 residues. The V and J ends lost 5 bases and 3 bases respectively, with 14 bases between them. CDR3 sequence: CASSALGNINQPQHF. CDR3 nucleotides: TGTGCCAGCAGTGCCCTCGGCAATATCAATCAGCCCCAGCATTTT.

The CDR3: CASSLDGNTEAFF. The CDR3 region has the DNA TGTGCCAGCAGCCTAGACGGGAACACTGAAGCTTTCTTT. The V call is TRBV6-6, the J call TRBJ1-1; D unresolved. Germline values: CDR1 MNHNY, CDR2 SVGAGI (reference sequence). V lost 6 bases and J 1 base, leaving 9 bases between the germline ends. CDR3 length: 13 residues.

The J gene is TRBJ1-4, the V gene TRBV5-1, with TRBD1 identical over 12 bases. The germline V gene encodes CDR1 SGHRS and CDR2 YFSETQ. V was pared by 4 bases and J by 8 bases, with 6 bases of the junction left unmatched. CDR3 length: 15 residues. The CDR3 sequence: CASSLRGQGAEKLFF. The CDR3 DNA follows: TGCGCCAGCAGCCTGCGGGGACAGGGGGCCGAAAAACTGTTTTTT.

The J gene is TRBJ2-7, the V gene TRBV9; 14 nucleotides align to TRBD2. Per the germline V gene, CDR1 is SGDLS and CDR2 is YYNGEE. V gave up 4 bases and J gave up 1 base; unmatched junction bases: 4. The CDR3 length is 16 residues. CDR3 nucleotides: TGTGCCAGCAGCCCCCGGACTAGCGGGAGGTCCTACGAGCAGTACTTC. It specifies CASSPRTSGRSYEQYF.

V and J are TRBV7-2 and TRBJ1-1; the match to TRBD1 covers 7 bases. The CDR3 consists of 15 residues. From germline, CDR1 is SGHTA and CDR2 FQGNSA. Trimming cost V 5 bases and J 1 base; bases outside gene matches: 7. The CDR3 reads CASSTRTGSNTEAFF. In nucleotides, the CDR3 is TGTGCCAGCAGCACCCGGACAGGTTCGAACACTGAAGCTTTCTTT.

This clone was recorded a few times. This chain joins TRBV19 and TRBJ1-1, with D possibly matching TRBD1 (5 bases). Trimming removed 10 bases from V and 4 bases from J, with 13 bases in between. The V gene's germline CDR1 is LNHDA and CDR2 SQIVND (reference sequence). The CDR3 is made up of 12 amino acids. CDR3 sequence: CATGEGPTEAFF. In DNA, the CDR3 is TGTGCCACCGGAGAGGGGCCCACTGAAGCTTTCTTT.

This clone has just a few counts. This sequence joins TRBV5-1 and TRBJ2-7, with 9 positions matching TRBD1. With V trimmed by 4 bases and J by 4 bases, 6 bases remained unmatched. The CDR3 covers 14 residues. The germline V gene has CDR1 SGHRS and CDR2 YFSETQ. The CDR3: CASSATGGAYEQYF. The CDR3 nucleotides are TGCGCCAGCAGCGCTACAGGGGGCGCGTACGAGCAGTACTTC.

V usage is TRBV28 and J usage is TRBJ1-2; D unclear. Germline V gene sequence: CDR1 MDHEN, CDR2 SYDVKM. Trimming left V 5 bases short and J 11 bases short, with 12 bases between. The CDR3 loop spans 11 amino acids. CDR3 DNA sequence: TGTGCCAGCAGTACCCTCACCCTGTACACCTTC. Amino acids: CASSTLTLYTF.

This clone has more than one count but fewer than ten. The chain combines TRBV29-1 with TRBJ1-1, with 8 positions matching TRBD1. This CDR3 region has 12 residues. The germline V gene has CDR1 SQVTM and CDR2 ANQGSEA. With V trimmed by 7 bases and J by 1 base, 2 bases remained unmatched. The CDR3 region has the DNA TGCAGCGCGGGGACAGGGAACACTGAAGCTTTCTTT. It codes for CSAGTGNTEAFF.

The rearrangement joins TRBV19 to TRBJ2-3; no firm D call. This CDR3 has 14 residues. Germline CDR1 and CDR2: LNHDA and SQIVND (reference sequence). Trimming left V 7 bases short and J 2 bases short, with 13 bases between. The CDR3 DNA reads as TGTGCCAGTAAATGGAACACCGCCACAGATACGCAGTATTTT. Encoded protein: CASKWNTATDTQYF.